This passage covers 11 T cell receptor beta chains from one sample sequenced in a study of cytomegalovirus exposure and HLA in healthy donors. Amplification used 60 Vbeta primers and 13 Jbeta primers. Libraries were prepared by immunoSEQ multiplex PCR; TCRdb keeps only in-frame clonotypes and omits some of them. The profile shows about 200,000 clones, roughly four fifths of them singletons. Source material: PBMCs. The source of these receptors is a woman aged 40 to 50 in good health and CMV-seronegative.

The chain recombines TRBV2 with TRBJ2-1, with D possibly matching TRBD2 (5 bases). CDR3 size: 17 residues. Germline V lookup: CDR1 SNHLY, CDR2 FYNNEI. The germline V and J ends were trimmed by 4 bases and 0 bases, with 16 bases remaining between them. The CDR3 sequence: CASSGVVALSSYNEQFF. Here the CDR3 DNA reads TGTGCCAGCAGTGGAGTTGTAGCGCTGAGCTCCTACAATGAGCAGTTCTTC.

The V gene is TRBV19, the J gene TRBJ1-5; TRBD1 might be the D (5 bases). V was clipped by 2 bases and J by 6 bases, with 14 bases between them. Germline CDR1 reads LNHDA; CDR2 reads SQIVND (reference sequence). The CDR3 runs 15 residues. The CDR3 DNA reads TGTGCCAGTAGTATAAGGGCCCAGGGAACTCAGCCCCAGCATTTT. This translates into CASSIRAQGTQPQHF.

This sequence joins TRBV2 and TRBJ1-2; D is perhaps TRBD1 (6 bases). In germline, CDR1 is SNHLY, CDR2 FYNNEI. Trimming removed 5 bases at V and 2 bases at J, with 9 bases between. CDR3 length equals 13 residues. The DNA of the CDR3 is TGTGCCAGCAGTCCTGGACAGAACTATGGCTACACCTTC. It specifies CASSPGQNYGYTF.

The V and J genes are TRBV14 and TRBJ2-1; 11 nucleotides align to TRBD2. The CDR3 has 14 amino acids. Germline lookup yields CDR1 SGHDN and CDR2 FVKESK. V trimming: 7 bases; J trimming: 10 bases; junction bases outside the gene matches: 9. CDR3 nucleotide sequence: TGTGCCAGCACCGGATTGTTAGCGGGAGGGGAGCAGTTCTTC. It is translated as CASTGLLAGGEQFF.

The CDR3 region has the DNA TGTGCCAGCAGTTTAGACCGGGACAGGGTAATAGGGGTCTACGAGCAGTACTTC. As protein: CASSLDRDRVIGVYEQYF. V and J are TRBV28 and TRBJ2-7, with 9 positions matching TRBD1. The CDR3 is 18 residues long. Germline CDR1 is MDHEN and CDR2 is SYDVKM. The junction had 14 bases not matched to a gene; V was cut back by 2 bases and J by 3 bases.

Only a few counts were recorded for this clone. V gene TRBV30 combines with J gene TRBJ2-7, with D possibly being TRBD1 (5 bases). Germline V gene data show CDR1 as GTSNPN and CDR2 as SVGIG (reference sequence). This CDR3 spans 13 amino acids. Trimming removed 0 bases at V and 3 bases at J, with 9 bases between. The CDR3 DNA follows: TGTGCCTGGAGTGTAGGGGCTCACTACGAGCAGTACTTC. Translation: CAWSVGAHYEQYF.

J is TRBJ1-1 and V is TRBV11-2, with D uncertain. CDR1 and CDR2 from the germline V gene are SGHAT and FQNNGV. V shed 3 bases and J shed 2 bases, with 7 bases lying between them. This CDR3 has 13 residues. The CDR3 region has the DNA TGTGCCAGCAGCTTCGGCGGCAACACTGAAGCTTTCTTT. Its translation is CASSFGGNTEAFF.

The CDR3 spells CASRPSPGRVYEQYF. The CDR3 DNA reads TGTGCCAGCAGGCCTAGCCCGGGGAGGGTGTACGAGCAGTACTTC. The V and J genes are TRBV2 and TRBJ2-7; 7 bases line up with TRBD2. Unmatched junction bases numbered 12, after V lost 6 bases and J lost 4 bases. CDR1 is SNHLY and CDR2 is FYNNEI in the germline V gene. The CDR3 covers 15 residues.

This chain connects TRBV7-8 to TRBJ2-7; 8 nucleotides align to TRBD2. J gave up 7 bases and V 5 bases, and 10 bases lay outside the gene matches. CDR1 is SGHVS and CDR2 is FQNEAQ in the germline V gene. This CDR3 comprises 14 residues. Here the CDR3 DNA reads TGTGCCAGCAGCACCGGGGGGGTACTGGGAGAGCAGTACTTC. Translation gives CASSTGGVLGEQYF.

The chain links TRBV7-3 to TRBJ1-1, with D possibly TRBD1 on 5 matching bases. The germline CDR1 and CDR2 sequences are SGHTA and FQGTGA. The CDR3 contains 18 residues. With 5 bases removed from V and 4 bases from J, the gap between germline ends came to 26 bases. In nucleotides, the CDR3 is TGTGCCAGCAGCCGGAAGTCAGGGAACGGACGCATGACCACTGAAGCTTTCTTT. It yields the protein CASSRKSGNGRMTTEAFF. Full variable domain (rest looked up from reference TRBV7-3 and TRBJ1-1): GAGVSQTPSNKVTEKGKYVELRCDPISGHTALYWYRQSLGQGPEFLIYFQGTGAADDSGLPNDRFFAVRPEGSVSTLKIQRTERGDSAVYLCASSRKSGNGRMTTEAFFGQGTRLTVV.

This chain links TRBV13 with TRBJ2-5; the D is unclear. Judging by the DNA end, TRBJ2-7 fits better; the J call may be wrong. Per the germline V gene, CDR1 is PRHDT and CDR2 is FYEKMQ (reference sequence). The CDR3 consists of 15 residues. This chain's CDR3 is CASSFSRFLAYEQYF. The CDR3, as DNA: TGTGCCAGCAGCTTCAGCCGGTTCCTAGCCTACGAGCAGTACTTC.